Below are 22 T cell receptor beta chains sequenced from a single sample in a study of siplizumab effects on memory and regulatory T cells. Sequencing was performed with immunoSEQ multiplex PCR; in TCRdb, only in-frame clones are kept and a portion is missing. This sample has tens of thousands of clones, with around 80% found just once. Sample: memory CD4+ T cells sorted from blood. The receptor set was obtained from a human donor in good health.

The chain links TRBV9 to TRBJ2-5, with D tentatively TRBD1 or TRBD2 (7 bases each). The CDR3 loop spans 15 amino acids. Trimming left V 6 bases short and J 4 bases short, with 19 bases between. Germline V gene data show CDR1 as SGDLS and CDR2 as YYNGEE. Written as DNA, the CDR3 is TGTGCCAGCACCAGGGGGGAGGGGGCCGCAGAGACCCAGTACTTC. It codes for CASTRGEGAAETQYF.

The chain links TRBV2 to TRBJ2-1, with D possibly called TRBD1 or TRBD2 (5 bases each). Germline CDR1 is SNHLY and CDR2 is FYNNEI. V was shortened by 5 bases and J by 7 bases, with 24 bases between the two germline ends. This CDR3 spans 17 amino acids. CDR3 protein: CASSHRLRQDGANEQFF. The CDR3, as DNA: TGTGCCAGCAGTCACAGACTTCGCCAGGACGGGGCAAATGAGCAGTTCTTC.

V is TRBV5-6 and J is TRBJ2-3, with D hard to call. From germline, CDR1 is SGHDT and CDR2 YYEEEE. The CDR3 is made up of 12 amino acids. The germline V and J ends were trimmed by 1 base and 5 bases, with 5 bases remaining between them. CDR3: CASSLMVDTQYF. The DNA for the CDR3 is TGTGCCAGCAGCTTGATGGTAGATACGCAGTATTTT.

The chain links TRBV5-1 to TRBJ2-1, with D perhaps matching TRBD1 or TRBD2 (5 bases each). Germline V gives CDR1 SGHRS, CDR2 YFSETQ. The CDR3 extends over 14 amino acids. The V end lost 5 bases, the J end lost 0 bases, and 9 bases lay between the germline ends. CDR3 sequence reads: CASRGDRSYNEQFF. The CDR3, as DNA: TGCGCCAGCAGGGGGGATCGCTCCTACAATGAGCAGTTCTTC.

On this clone: A junction boundary mismatches the germline segment, possibly from a read error. The identical CDR3 is also encoded by other nucleotide sequences in the sample. The J gene is TRBJ1-2, the V gene TRBV10-3, with D maybe TRBD1 (5 bases). Germline CDR1 ENHRY, CDR2 SYGVKD. The CDR3 is made up of 16 amino acids. Written as DNA, the CDR3 is TGCGCCATCAGTGAGTCCTTTGGGGCCGGGGACTATGGCTACACCTTC. Translated: CAISESFGAGDYGYTF.

For this clone: At the DNA level, this CDR3 is encoded by other sequences in the same sample as well. CDR3 in amino acids: CASSLDRTDTQYF. For the CDR3, the DNA is TGTGCCAGCAGCTTAGATCGAACAGATACGCAGTATTTT. This chain joins TRBV11-2 and TRBJ2-3; unclear D gene. This CDR3 comprises 13 residues. The germline V and J ends were trimmed by 0 bases and 3 bases, with 4 bases remaining between them. Germline V gives CDR1 SGHAT, CDR2 FQNNGV.

This chain uses TRBV7-2 with TRBJ1-3; 7 nucleotides agree with TRBD1. This CDR3 has 16 residues. Unmatched junction bases numbered 6, after V lost 0 bases and J lost 4 bases. Germline V gene data show CDR1 as SGHTA and CDR2 as FQGNSA. The CDR3 here is CASSLAGGASGNTIYF. In nucleotides, the CDR3 is TGTGCCAGCAGCTTAGCAGGGGGCGCTTCAGGAAACACCATATATTTT.

The count of this clone is one. The chain links TRBV7-6 to TRBJ1-5; D is ambiguous. The V end lost 4 bases, the J end lost 10 bases, and 17 bases lay between the germline ends. Germline lookup yields CDR1 SGHVS and CDR2 FNYEAQ. The CDR3 covers 14 residues. This CDR3 is CASSSRRGGDPQHF. The CDR3 DNA follows: TGTGCCAGCAGCTCCAGACGGGGTGGGGATCCCCAGCATTTT.

The genes are TRBV7-2 and TRBJ1-2; TRBD1 might be the D (6 bases). Trimming took 5 bases from V and 4 from J, leaving 14 bases between them. The CDR3 has 14 amino acids. The germline gives CDR1 SGHTA, CDR2 FQGNSA. This chain's CDR3 is CASSPHRDAYGYTF. CDR3 in DNA: TGTGCCAGCAGCCCCCACAGGGATGCCTATGGCTACACCTTC.

The V call is TRBV28, the J call TRBJ2-3, with unresolved D. Trimming pared 6 bases from V and 5 bases from J, leaving 9 bases between. The CDR3 contains 12 residues. Germline-derived CDR1 and CDR2 are MDHEN and SYDVKM. This CDR3 reads CASSSGLDTQYF. The CDR3 DNA is TGTGCCAGCAGCTCAGGTTTAGATACGCAGTATTTT.

The chain links TRBV5-1 to TRBJ2-6, with 9 positions matching TRBD1. The germline gives CDR1 SGHRS, CDR2 YFSETQ. The CDR3 covers 16 residues. Trimming at V came to 3 bases and at J to 4 bases, leaving 5 bases not matched to a gene. CDR3 sequence (DNA): TGCGCCAGCAGCTCGGGACAGGGTACAGGGGCCAACGTCCTGACTTTC. Translated, it gives CASSSGQGTGANVLTF.

The V call is TRBV28, the J call TRBJ2-5; D uncertain. The V end was cut by 5 bases, the J end by 5 bases, with 15 bases between. Germline values: CDR1 MDHEN, CDR2 SYDVKM. CDR3 length: 14 amino acids. CDR3 in amino acids: CASSLGSSGETQYF. The CDR3 nucleotides read TGTGCCAGCAGTCTCGGGTCCTCCGGGGAGACCCAGTACTTC.

The chain is built from TRBV14 and TRBJ1-1; possibly TRBD1 for D (5 bases). The CDR3 spans 11 residues. The V gene lost 1 base and the J gene lost 12 bases, with 9 bases spanning the gap. Looked up from germline, CDR1 is SGHDN and CDR2 is FVKESK. The CDR3 region has the DNA TGTGCCAGCAGCCAAGTGGGGGGAACTTTCTTT. Protein product: CASSQVGGTFF. The variable domain in full, completed from reference TRBV14 and TRBJ1-1, reads EAGVTQFPSHSVIEKGQTVTLRCDPISGHDNLYWYRRVMGKEIKFLLHFVKESKQDESGMPNNRFLAERTGGTYSTLKVQPAELEDSGVYFCASSQVGGTFFGQGTRLTVV.

This chain links TRBV5-6 with TRBJ2-5; possibly TRBD1 for D (5 bases). CDR1 is SGHDT and CDR2 is YYEEEE in the germline V gene. Trimming stripped 0 bases from V and 5 bases from J, with 5 bases between. The CDR3 loop spans 12 amino acids. The CDR3: CASSLAGETQYF. The CDR3 DNA follows: TGTGCCAGCAGCTTGGCAGGGGAGACCCAGTACTTC.

The chain employs TRBV30 and TRBJ2-5; TRBD2 aligns across 7 bases. J lost 1 base, V lost 3 bases, and 2 bases had no gene match. The CDR3 is 13 amino acids. The V gene's germline CDR1 is GTSNPN and CDR2 SVGIG (reference sequence). CDR3: CAWRRGSQETQYF. The CDR3 nucleotides are TGTGCCTGGAGGCGGGGGTCCCAAGAGACCCAGTACTTC.

The chain couples TRBV2 to TRBJ1-4; 7 bases match TRBD1. The CDR3 consists of 15 residues. After removal of 8 bases from V and 7 bases from J, the junction contained 13 bases not matched to a gene. Germline CDR1 and CDR2: SNHLY and FYNNEI. Here the CDR3 reads CASADSGTEGEKLFF. The CDR3 DNA reads as TGTGCCAGCGCCGATTCCGGGACAGAGGGTGAAAAACTGTTTTTT.

This clone was detected only once. The chain employs TRBV18 and TRBJ2-1, with TRBD1 as a possible D gene (5 bases). With 2 bases removed from V and 4 bases from J, the gap between germline ends came to 15 bases. Looked up from germline, CDR1 is KGHSH and CDR2 is LQKENI. The length of the CDR3 is 16 residues. Here the CDR3 DNA reads TGTGCCAGCTCACCAATGGGGCTAGGTGGGTACAATGAGCAGTTCTTC. Protein: CASSPMGLGGYNEQFF.

The gene calls are TRBV7-3 and TRBJ2-2; D not certain. The V and J ends lost 4 bases and 7 bases respectively, with 13 bases between them. Germline V gives CDR1 SGHTA, CDR2 FQGTGA. The CDR3 is made up of 14 amino acids. The CDR3 coding sequence is TGTGCCAGCAGCTCAACGTTACTCGGCGGGGAGCTGTTTTTT. This translates into CASSSTLLGGELFF. Supplemented by reference TRBV7-3 and TRBJ2-2, the full variable domain reads GAGVSQTPSNKVTEKGKYVELRCDPISGHTALYWYRQSLGQGPEFLIYFQGTGAADDSGLPNDRFFAVRPEGSVSTLKIQRTERGDSAVYLCASSSTLLGGELFFGEGSRLTVL.

The gene calls are TRBV6-6 and TRBJ2-5, with D unresolved. The ends were cut back, 0 bases at V and 5 bases at J, with 4 bases in the middle. This CDR3 region has 12 residues. The germline gives CDR1 MNHNY, CDR2 SVGAGI (reference sequence). CDR3 bases: TGTGCCAGCAGTTACTCGCAGGAGACCCAGTACTTC. Protein product: CASSYSQETQYF.

The chain links TRBV15 to TRBJ2-5; 10 bases agree with TRBD1. The CDR3 spans 13 residues. Germline CDR1 is LNHNV and CDR2 is YYDKDF (reference sequence). With 9 bases clipped from V and 5 bases from J, the junction kept 6 bases outside the gene matches. The CDR3 is CATRQGAGETQYF. The CDR3 nucleotides read TGTGCCACACGACAGGGGGCTGGGGAGACCCAGTACTTC.

There are a few counts of this clone. J is TRBJ1-1 and V is TRBV11-2; D remains ambiguous. The CDR3 extends over 13 amino acids. Germline V gene sequence: CDR1 SGHAT, CDR2 FQNNGV. With 6 bases removed from V and 4 bases from J, the gap between germline ends came to 12 bases. CDR3 sequence: CASREQPGTEAFF. CDR3 nucleotide sequence: TGTGCCAGCAGAGAACAACCGGGCACTGAAGCTTTCTTT.

This rearrangement joins TRBV6-1 to TRBJ1-2, with D perhaps TRBD1 (5 bases). Germline CDR1 reads MNHNS; CDR2 reads SASEGT. V gave up 5 bases and J gave up 3 bases, with 16 bases separating them. The CDR3 is 15 amino acids. The chain's CDR3 is CASSNRRGEYYGYTF. Here the CDR3 DNA reads TGTGCCAGCAGTAACCGACGGGGGGAATACTATGGCTACACCTTC.